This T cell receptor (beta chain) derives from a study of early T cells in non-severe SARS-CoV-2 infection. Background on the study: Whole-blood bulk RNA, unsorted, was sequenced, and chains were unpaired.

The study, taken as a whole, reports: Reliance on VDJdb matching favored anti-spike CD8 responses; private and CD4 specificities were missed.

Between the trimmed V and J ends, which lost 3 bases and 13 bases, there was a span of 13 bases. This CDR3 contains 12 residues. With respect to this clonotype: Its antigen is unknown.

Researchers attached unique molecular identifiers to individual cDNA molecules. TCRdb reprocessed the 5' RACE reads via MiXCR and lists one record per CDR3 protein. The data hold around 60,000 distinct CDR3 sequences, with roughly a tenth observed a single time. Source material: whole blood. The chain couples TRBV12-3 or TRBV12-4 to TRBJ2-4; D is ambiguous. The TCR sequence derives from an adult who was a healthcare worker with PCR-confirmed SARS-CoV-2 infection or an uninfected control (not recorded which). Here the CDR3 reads CASSFPIGSQYF. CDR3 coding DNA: TGTGCCAGCAGTTTTCCTATCGGTTCCCAGTACTTC.